A selection of T cell receptor beta chains follows, all from one sample in a study of cytotoxic CD8 clonotypes in ibrutinib-treated CLL. Some clones are missing from TCRdb's copy, which holds only in-frame ones; the method was immunoSEQ multiplex PCR. The sample holds 250,000 to 350,000 clones; less than 85% are singletons and the top ten take around 5.3%. Sequencing used PBMCs, obtained at disease progression, from a patient treated with ibrutinib. The receptors were sampled from a human donor with chronic lymphocytic leukemia. Both conserved end residues are part of each CDR3. The D gene is left open where the match is weak. The listing skips clone size in some rows; elsewhere it reads once, few, many or a size class.

V	D	J	size	DNA	CDR3
TRBV7-2	TRBD2	TRBJ2-7	-	TGTGCCAGCAGCCTAAAGGGACTAGCGGCTTACGAGCAGTACTTC	CASSLKGLAAYEQYF
TRBV5-1	-	TRBJ1-4	-	TGCGCCAGCAGCTTGGCCTTCTTGGACAGAGATGAAAAACTGTTTTTT	CASSLAFLDRDEKLFF
TRBV10-3	-	TRBJ2-7	once	TGTGCCATCAGTGACAGGGGGGGAATCGGCTACGAGCAGTACTTC	CAISDRGGIGYEQYF
TRBV10-3	-	TRBJ2-7	-	TGTGCCATCAGGCGGGAATCCCACGAGCAGTACTTC	CAIRRESHEQYF
TRBV5-1	TRBD2	TRBJ2-7	-	TGCGCCACCTCAAGGACTAGCGGGTCCTACGAGCAGTACTTC	CATSRTSGSYEQYF
TRBV11-2	-	TRBJ2-6	-	TGTGCCAGCAGCTTTCCGATTCCCTCTGGGGCCAACGTCCTGACTTTC	CASSFPIPSGANVLTF
TRBV7-2	-	TRBJ1-2	few	TGTGCCAGCAGATACTTCAATGGCTACACCTTC	CASRYFNGYTF
TRBV19	-	TRBJ2-3	-	TGTGCCATCCAGGGTTCCGGCACAGATACGCAGTATTTT	CAIQGSGTDTQYF
TRBV12-5	TRBD1	TRBJ1-1	-	TGTGCTAGTGGTTTGGCCGCCGGGACAGGGGCCATTCCTGAAGCTTTCTTT	CASGLAAGTGAIPEAFF
TRBV7-9	TRBD1	TRBJ2-7	-	TGTGCCAGCAGCCCAGGGACAGGGATCTACGAGCAGTACTTC	CASSPGTGIYEQYF
TRBV5-1	-	TRBJ2-2	-	TGCGCCAGCAGCTTGGTGATAGCCCTGTCCACCGGGGAGCTGTTTTTT	CASSLVIALSTGELFF
TRBV4-1	TRBD2	TRBJ2-7	-	TGCGCCAGCAGCCAAGAGTCTGTAGCGGGAGTTTATAGGTCCTACGAGCAGTACTTC	CASSQESVAGVYRSYEQYF
TRBV9	-	TRBJ1-1	-	TGTGCCAGCAGCGCCAGTTTTTATAGCACTGAAGCTTTCTTT	CASSASFYSTEAFF
TRBV29-1	-	TRBJ2-2	few	TGCAGCGTTGTTAGGCAGGGATTAACCGGGGAGCTGTTTTTT	CSVVRQGLTGELFF
TRBV9	-	TRBJ2-1	-	TGTGCCAGCAGGTCAAGAGACAATGAGCAGTTCTTC	CASRSRDNEQFF
TRBV6-1	TRBD1	TRBJ2-7	-	TGTGCCTCCAGGACAGGGCAGTACGAGCAGTACTTC	CASRTGQYEQYF
TRBV1	-	TRBJ2-5	-	TGCACCAGCAGCCGTCTTCCTAGGGAAGAGACCCAGTACTTC	CTSSRLPREETQYF
TRBV29-1	-	TRBJ1-3	-	TGCAGCGTTGAAGATCAGGGATTTGGAAACACCATATATTTT	CSVEDQGFGNTIYF